Below, one TCR beta chain is given with its context. Germline CDR1 reads ENHRY; CDR2 reads SYGVKD. The ends were cut back, 0 bases at V and 6 bases at J, with 27 bases in the middle. The CDR3 totals 20 residues. The entry originates in a study of blood T cell repertoires in COVID-19. About the study: Sample material is recorded as cDNA or gDNA derived from T cells, B-cell-depleted T cells, or PBMCs.

Authors' methods: The assay estimated nucleated cells by amplifying reference gene primers. Sequencing was performed with immunoSEQ multiplex PCR; in TCRdb, only in-frame clones are kept and a portion is missing. That table is the source of V, J and clone size, and D and trimming were worked out from the DNA. Counted here are under 250,000 clones, nearly 90% occurring once; the ten biggest clones make up roughly a tenth. Cohorts were based on clinical histories the participants reported. The specimen sequenced was PBMCs or T cells enriched from blood (not recorded which). The clonotype comes from a young man who had recovered from COVID-19. The J gene is TRBJ2-1, the V gene TRBV10-3; TRBD2 might be the D (6 bases). Written as DNA, the CDR3 is TGTGCCATCAGTGAGTCGCAACGAGCTAGCGATAGTTATGGGCTCAATGAGCAGTTCTTC. This gives the protein CAISESQRASDSYGLNEQFF.